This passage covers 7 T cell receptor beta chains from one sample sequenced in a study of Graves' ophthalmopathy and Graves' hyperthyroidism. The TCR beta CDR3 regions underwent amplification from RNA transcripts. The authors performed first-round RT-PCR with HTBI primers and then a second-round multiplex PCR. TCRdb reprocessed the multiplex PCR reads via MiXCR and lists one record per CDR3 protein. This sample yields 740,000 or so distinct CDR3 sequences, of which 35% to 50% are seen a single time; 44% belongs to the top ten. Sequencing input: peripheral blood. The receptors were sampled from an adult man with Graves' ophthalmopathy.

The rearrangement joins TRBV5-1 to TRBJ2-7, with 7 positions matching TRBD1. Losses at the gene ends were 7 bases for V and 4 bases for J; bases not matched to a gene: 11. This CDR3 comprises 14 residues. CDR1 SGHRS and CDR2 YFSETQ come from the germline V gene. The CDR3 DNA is TGCGCCAGCCGGGCAGGGACAGCTATTTACGAGCAGTACTTC. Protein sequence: CASRAGTAIYEQYF.

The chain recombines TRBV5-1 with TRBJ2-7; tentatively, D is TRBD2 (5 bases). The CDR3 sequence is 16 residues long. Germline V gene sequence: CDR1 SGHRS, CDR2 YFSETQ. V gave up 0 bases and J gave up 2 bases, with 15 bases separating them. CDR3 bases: TGCGCCAGCAGCTTGGAATCGGGCAGCGGAACCTACGAGCAGTACTTC. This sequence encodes CASSLESGSGTYEQYF.

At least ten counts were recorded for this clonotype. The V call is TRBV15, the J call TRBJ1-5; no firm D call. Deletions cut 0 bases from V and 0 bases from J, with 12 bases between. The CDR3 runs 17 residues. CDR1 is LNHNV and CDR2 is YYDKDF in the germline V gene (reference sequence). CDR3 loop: CATSRDYRGDSNQPQHF. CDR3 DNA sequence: TGTGCCACCAGCAGAGATTATAGAGGAGATAGCAATCAGCCCCAGCATTTT.

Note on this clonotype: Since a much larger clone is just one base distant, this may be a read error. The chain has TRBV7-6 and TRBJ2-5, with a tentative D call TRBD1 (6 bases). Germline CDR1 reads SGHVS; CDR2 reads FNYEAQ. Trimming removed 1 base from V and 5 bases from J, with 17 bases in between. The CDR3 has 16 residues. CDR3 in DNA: TGTGCCAGCAGCTTAGTCCAAAGCACAGGGTGGGAGACCCAGTACTTC. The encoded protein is CASSLVQSTGWETQYF. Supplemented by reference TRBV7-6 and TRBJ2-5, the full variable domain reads GAGVSQSPRYKVTKRGQDVALRCDPISGHVSLYWYRQALGQGPEFLTYFNYEAQQDKSGLPNDRFSAERPEGSISTLTIQRTEQRDSAMYRCASSLVQSTGWETQYFGPGTRLLVL.

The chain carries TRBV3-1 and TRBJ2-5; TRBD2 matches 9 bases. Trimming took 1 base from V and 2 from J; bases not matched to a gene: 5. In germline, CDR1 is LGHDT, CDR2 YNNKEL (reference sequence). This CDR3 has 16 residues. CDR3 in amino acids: CASSQAASGAQETQYF. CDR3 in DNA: TGTGCCAGCAGCCAAGCGGCTAGCGGGGCTCAAGAGACCCAGTACTTC.

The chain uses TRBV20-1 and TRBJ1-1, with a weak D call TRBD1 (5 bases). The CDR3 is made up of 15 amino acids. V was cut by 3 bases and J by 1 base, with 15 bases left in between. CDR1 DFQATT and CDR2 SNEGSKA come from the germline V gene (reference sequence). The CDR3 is CSASLRQITNTEAFF. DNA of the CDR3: TGCAGTGCTAGTCTACGACAGATTACGAACACTGAAGCTTTCTTT.

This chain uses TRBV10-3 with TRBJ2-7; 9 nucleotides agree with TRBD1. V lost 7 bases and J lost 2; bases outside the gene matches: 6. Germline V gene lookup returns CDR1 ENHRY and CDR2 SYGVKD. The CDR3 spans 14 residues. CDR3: CAINPGQGPYEQYF. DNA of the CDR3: TGTGCCATCAACCCGGGACAGGGTCCCTACGAGCAGTACTTC.